This TCR beta chain is from a study of cytomegalovirus exposure and HLA in healthy donors. V was clipped by 0 bases and J by 7 bases, with 10 bases between them. CDR3 length: 14 residues. Germline V CDR1 and CDR2: SGDLS, YYNGEE. At collection, donors were nominally healthy, but unrecorded immune exposures were probable. The PCR was carried out with 60 Vbeta primers and 13 Jbeta primers. Profiling relied on immunoSEQ multiplex PCR, and the TCRdb table lists in-frame clones only, not all of them. Recorded here are approximately 70,000 clones; the top ten clones represent 3.5% to 4%. The gene calls are TRBV9 and TRBJ1-4, with D perhaps matching TRBD1 (5 bases). The sequenced sample consisted of PBMCs. This sequence was found in a female donor in good health and CMV-seropositive. The CDR3 loop is CASSVGQGSEKLFF. The CDR3 DNA follows: TGTGCCAGCAGCGTAGGGCAGGGCAGTGAAAAACTGTTTTTT.